These T cell receptor beta chains were read from a single sample in a study of T cell repertoires in cytomegalovirus infection. TCRdb used MiXCR to reprocess the reads, holding one entry per CDR3 protein. The sample yields 250,000 to 300,000 distinct CDR3 sequences, under 25% seen once. The antigens of these receptors remain unknown. The sample consisted of cultured PBMCs, taken from culture after CMV antigen stimulation. These receptors were taken from a human donor in good health (CMV status not recorded). Some clones in this sample may be carry-over from other donors' samples. The CDR3 runs from the conserved cysteine through the conserved F or W. A D gene is named only where the DNA matches it firmly. Clone size, where shown, is once, few, many, or a class for clones that have expanded.

TGTGCCAGCAGCTTAGCGAATGGGATTGAGCAGTTCTTC,CASSLANGIEQFF,NA,NA,TRBJ2-1,TRBV7-6
TGTGCCAGCAGCTTAACCGCCTTC,CASSLTAF,NA,NA,TRBJ2-1,TRBV7-4
TGCAGTGCTAGAGGGGACAGGGGGTTCGATGGCTACACCTTC,CSARGDRGFDGYTF,few,TRBD1,TRBJ1-2,TRBV20-1
TGTGCCAGCAGCCCGCCGGGACTAGCGGGAGAATCGAATGAGCAGTTCTTC,CASSPPGLAGESNEQFF,many,TRBD2,TRBJ2-1,TRBV4-2
TGTGCCAGCAGACGGACAGGCGGCGGCTACACCTTC,CASRRTGGGYTF,many,TRBD1,TRBJ1-2,TRBV12-3/TRBV12-4
TGTGCCAGCAGTCCCCAGGGGGAGGCTGGAAACACCATATATTTT,CASSPQGEAGNTIYF,NA,TRBD1,TRBJ1-3,TRBV28
TGTGCCAGCAGCTTAGCCCTAGCGGAAGGACAAGTTTCCTACGAGCAGTACTTC,CASSLALAEGQVSYEQYF,many,TRBD2,TRBJ2-7,TRBV7-2
TGTGCCAGCAGTCCGAGACAGGGTAGTTCCTACGAGCAGTACTTC,CASSPRQGSSYEQYF,many,TRBD1,TRBJ2-7,TRBV28
TGTGCCAGCAGCTTCCAGGAAACCTACGAGCAGTACTTC,CASSFQETYEQYF,few,NA,TRBJ2-7,TRBV7-2
TGTGCCAGCAGCTCTTCTAGCGGGGCCTCCTACGAGCAGTACTTC,CASSSSSGASYEQYF,many,TRBD2,TRBJ2-7,TRBV7-9
TGTGCCGCCGAGGGGGGCAATGAGCAGTTCTTC,CAAEGGNEQFF,NA,NA,TRBJ2-1,TRBV7-9
TGCGCCAGCAGCCCACCCACCCTGGGACTAGCGGGCCGAAATGAGCAGTTCTTC,CASSPPTLGLAGRNEQFF,many,TRBD2,TRBJ2-1,TRBV4-1
TGTGCCACCACTACGGGACCAACCAACACTGAAGCTTTCTTT,CATTTGPTNTEAFF,NA,NA,TRBJ1-1,TRBV15
TGTGCCAGCAGCGCGGACAGGGGGCATACTGAAGCTTTCTTT,CASSADRGHTEAFF,NA,TRBD1,TRBJ1-1,TRBV7-6
TGTGCCAGCAGCTTACAAAACTACGAGCAGTACTTC,CASSLQNYEQYF,NA,NA,TRBJ2-7,TRBV7-2
TGTGCCAGCAAATACCGGAGTAATTCACCCCTCCACTTT,CASKYRSNSPLHF,NA,NA,TRBJ1-6,TRBV27
TGTGCCAGCAGCTTAGTTGGTAGCGGGAGCGGCACAGATACGCAGTATTTT,CASSLVGSGSGTDTQYF,many,TRBD2,TRBJ2-3,TRBV7-9
TGTGCCAGCAGTGAATTATTGGGGAGCTACACCTTC,CASSELLGSYTF,many,NA,TRBJ1-2,TRBV25-1
TGTGCCAGCAGCCAAGGTCACGGCGCTAACTATGGCTACACCTTC,CASSQGHGANYGYTF,NA,NA,TRBJ1-2,TRBV14
TGTGCCAGCAGCCTCGGGGGCGCGCGGGGGACCTACGAGCAGTACTTC,CASSLGGARGTYEQYF,NA,NA,TRBJ2-7,TRBV7-9
TGTGCCAGTAGTATCACGGGACGGTCAGATACGCAGTATTTT,CASSITGRSDTQYF,many,NA,TRBJ2-3,TRBV19
TGTCAGACCGAAGATCTACAAGAGACCCAGTACTTC,CQTEDLQETQYF,NA,NA,TRBJ2-5,TRBV7-9
TGCAGTGCTAGAGCCAGCGTTAGCAATCAGCCCCAGCATTTT,CSARASVSNQPQHF,few,NA,TRBJ1-5,TRBV20-1
TGTGCCGGCGGGAAAGCGGGAGGATTGGATACGCAGTATTTT,CAGGKAGGLDTQYF,NA,TRBD2,TRBJ2-3,TRBV6-6
TGTGCCAGCAGCGGGACTGGGACAGGGGACTACACCTTC,CASSGTGTGDYTF,many,TRBD1,TRBJ1-2,TRBV7-2
TGTGCCAGCAGTTTATTTTTCGGTTCACCCCTCCACTTT,CASSLFFGSPLHF,many,NA,TRBJ1-6,TRBV27
TGTGCCAGCAGCCCCCCAGGCGGGACCGAGCAGTACTTC,CASSPPGGTEQYF,NA,NA,TRBJ2-7,TRBV7-9
TGCAGCGGGGTAGGAGAACCGAACACTGAAGCTTTCTTT,CSGVGEPNTEAFF,few,NA,TRBJ1-1,TRBV29-1
TGTGCCTGGAGCGGACTAAACACCGGGGAGCTGTTTTTT,CAWSGLNTGELFF,NA,NA,TRBJ2-2,TRBV30
TGCGCCAGCAGCCAGGGGACTAGCGGTCCCTCCTACGAGCAGTACTTC,CASSQGTSGPSYEQYF,many,TRBD2,TRBJ2-7,TRBV4-3
TGTGCCACCAGTGACTCAGCAGGGACAGGCACTGAAGCTTTCTTT,CATSDSAGTGTEAFF,few,TRBD1,TRBJ1-1,TRBV24-1
TGTGCCAGCTCACCAAAGGGAATGAGCGAAAAACTGTTTTTT,CASSPKGMSEKLFF,NA,NA,TRBJ1-4,TRBV18
TGTGCCAGCACTCCGGACAGTGAAGAGACCCAGTACTTC,CASTPDSEETQYF,few,NA,TRBJ2-5,TRBV6-2/TRBV6-3
TGTGCCAGCAGCCAAGATGTCTCGGGAGGGGATCAGCCCCAGCATTTT,CASSQDVSGGDQPQHF,few,NA,TRBJ1-5,TRBV4-1
TGTGCCAGCAGCCAAGTAGGGCAGGATAATTCACCCCTCCACTTT,CASSQVGQDNSPLHF,few,NA,TRBJ1-6,TRBV4-2
TGCAGCGTTGAAACGACGGGCGGCGCAGATACGCAGTATTTT,CSVETTGGADTQYF,NA,NA,TRBJ2-3,TRBV29-1
TGCGCCAGCAGCCAAGAAGCCTGGCGAGAGACCCAGTACTTC,CASSQEAWRETQYF,NA,NA,TRBJ2-5,TRBV4-3
TGCGCCAGCAGCCGACGACTAGCGGGAGTGGAGACCCAGTACTTC,CASSRRLAGVETQYF,few,TRBD2,TRBJ2-5,TRBV5-1
TGTGCCAGCAGTTATCAGGAAACCTCCTACAATGAGCAGTTCTTC,CASSYQETSYNEQFF,few,NA,TRBJ2-1,TRBV6-2/TRBV6-3
TGTGCCAGCAGCGCCGCCGGGACCCCGATCAATGAGCAGTTCTTC,CASSAAGTPINEQFF,NA,NA,TRBJ2-1,TRBV7-2
TGTGCCAGCAGTTTGGTGACTAGACGCCCGTACTTC,CASSLVTRRPYF,few,NA,TRBJ2-7,TRBV28
TGTGCCAGCAGCCCCTCGAGGGTAGGCTCCTACGAGCAGTACTTC,CASSPSRVGSYEQYF,many,NA,TRBJ2-7,TRBV7-8
TGTGCCTGGAGTGTACGGCAGACCGAGCAGTACTTC,CAWSVRQTEQYF,NA,NA,TRBJ2-7,TRBV30
TGTGCCAGCAGTTACCGTGCGGGGACGGTAATGAAGTCCCTAGACATTCAGTACTTC,CASSYRAGTVMKSLDIQYF,NA,NA,TRBJ2-4,TRBV6-2/TRBV6-3